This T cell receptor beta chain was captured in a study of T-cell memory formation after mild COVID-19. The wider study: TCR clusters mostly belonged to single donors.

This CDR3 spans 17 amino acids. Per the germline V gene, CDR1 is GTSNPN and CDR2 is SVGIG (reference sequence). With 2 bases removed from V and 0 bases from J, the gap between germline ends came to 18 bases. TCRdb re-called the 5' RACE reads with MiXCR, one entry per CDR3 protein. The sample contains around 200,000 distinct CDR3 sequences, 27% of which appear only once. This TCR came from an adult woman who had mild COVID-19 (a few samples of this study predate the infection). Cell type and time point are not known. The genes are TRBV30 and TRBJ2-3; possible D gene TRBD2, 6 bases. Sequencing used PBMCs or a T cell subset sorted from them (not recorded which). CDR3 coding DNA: TGTGCCTGGAGTCTCTCCCGTGGGGGGACGAGCACAGATACGCAGTATTTT. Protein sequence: CAWSLSRGGTSTDTQYF.